Listed below are T cell receptor beta chains from one sample, sequenced in a study of cytomegalovirus exposure and HLA in healthy donors. Clones were read by immunoSEQ multiplex PCR, and TCRdb kept only the in-frame ones, dropping some. The sample includes around 90,000 clones, approximately 69% of them seen just once. Input material: PBMCs. The receptors were sampled from a boy aged 10-17 years in good health and CMV-seropositive. Both conserved end residues are part of each CDR3. Each record gives: CDR3 protein, CDR3 DNA, clone size, V gene, D gene, J gene. The D gene is left open where the match is weak. Clone size is given for some rows only: seen once, a few or many times, or a class if the clone is expanded.

CDR3 protein: CASSHRGRGTEAFF
CDR3 DNA: TGTGCCAGCAGCCACAGGGGGCGCGGCACTGAAGCTTTCTTT
clone size: -
V gene: TRBV5-8
D gene: TRBD1
J gene: TRBJ1-1

CDR3 protein: CASTRDRQNEKLFF
CDR3 DNA: TGCGCCAGCACGCGGGACAGACAGAATGAAAAACTGTTTTTT
clone size: few
V gene: TRBV5-1
D gene: TRBD1
J gene: TRBJ1-4

CDR3 protein: CASSLEGASYEQYF
CDR3 DNA: TGCGCCAGCAGCTTGGAAGGGGCCTCCTACGAGCAGTACTTC
clone size: few
V gene: TRBV5-1
D gene: -
J gene: TRBJ2-7

CDR3 protein: CASSSFERTGGAEQYF
CDR3 DNA: TGTGCCAGCAGCTCCTTCGAAAGGACAGGGGGCGCCGAGCAGTACTTC
clone size: -
V gene: TRBV7-8
D gene: TRBD1
J gene: TRBJ2-7

CDR3 protein: CSVQGFARANYGYTF
CDR3 DNA: TGCAGCGTTCAGGGATTCGCTCGAGCTAACTATGGCTACACCTTC
clone size: -
V gene: TRBV29-1
D gene: -
J gene: TRBJ1-2

CDR3 protein: CASSQDLFGRNTEAFF
CDR3 DNA: TGCGCCAGCAGCCAAGATCTTTTTGGCAGAAACACTGAAGCTTTCTTT
clone size: few
V gene: TRBV4-1
D gene: -
J gene: TRBJ1-1

CDR3 protein: CASSRTPDTQYF
CDR3 DNA: TGTGCCAGCAGCCGGACTCCAGATACGCAGTATTTT
clone size: -
V gene: TRBV7-9
D gene: -
J gene: TRBJ2-3

CDR3 protein: CASSVGPEPSYEQYF
CDR3 DNA: TGTGCCAGCAGCGTAGGCCCAGAACCTTCCTACGAGCAGTACTTC
clone size: -
V gene: TRBV9
D gene: -
J gene: TRBJ2-7

CDR3 protein: CASSRGRLYEQYF
CDR3 DNA: TGTGCCAGCAGCCGCGGGAGACTCTACGAGCAGTACTTC
clone size: -
V gene: TRBV14
D gene: TRBD2
J gene: TRBJ2-7

CDR3 protein: CASSYTADSYEQYF
CDR3 DNA: TGTGCCAGCAGCTACACCGCCGACAGTTACGAGCAGTACTTC
clone size: -
V gene: TRBV7-9
D gene: -
J gene: TRBJ2-7

CDR3 protein: CASSPSSVPEAFF
CDR3 DNA: TGTGCCAGCTCACCCTCGTCGGTCCCTGAAGCTTTCTTT
clone size: once
V gene: TRBV18
D gene: -
J gene: TRBJ1-1

CDR3 protein: CASRLHSLITSSYNEQFF
CDR3 DNA: TGCGCCAGCAGGTTGCATTCGCTGATCACGAGCTCCTACAATGAGCAGTTCTTC
clone size: -
V gene: TRBV10-2
D gene: -
J gene: TRBJ2-1

CDR3 protein: CASSKLFREWYGYTF
CDR3 DNA: TGTGCCAGCAGCAAATTATTCCGGGAATGGTATGGCTACACCTTC
clone size: once
V gene: TRBV21-1
D gene: -
J gene: TRBJ1-2

CDR3 protein: CSADRGTQYF
CDR3 DNA: TGCAGTGCCGATAGGGGGACCCAGTACTTC
clone size: few
V gene: TRBV20-1
D gene: -
J gene: TRBJ2-5

CDR3 protein: CSALQGIEAFF
CDR3 DNA: TGCAGTGCTCTACAGGGAATTGAAGCTTTCTTT
clone size: -
V gene: TRBV20-1
D gene: -
J gene: TRBJ1-1

CDR3 protein: CASSPPHRGPDTQYF
CDR3 DNA: TGTGCCAGCAGCCCCCCGCACAGGGGTCCAGATACGCAGTATTTT
clone size: -
V gene: TRBV5-4
D gene: TRBD1
J gene: TRBJ2-3

CDR3 protein: CASSRQAHTEAFF
CDR3 DNA: TGTGCCAGCAGCCGACAGGCCCACACTGAAGCTTTCTTT
clone size: few
V gene: TRBV5-5
D gene: -
J gene: TRBJ1-1

CDR3 protein: CASHRSRSGTQYF
CDR3 DNA: TGTGCCAGCCACCGGTCTAGGTCTGGGACCCAGTACTTC
clone size: -
V gene: TRBV6-5
D gene: -
J gene: TRBJ2-5

CDR3 protein: CASSQDLRVWAEAFF
CDR3 DNA: TGTGCCAGCAGCCAAGATTTGAGGGTTTGGGCTGAAGCTTTCTTT
clone size: few
V gene: TRBV4-2
D gene: -
J gene: TRBJ1-1

CDR3 protein: CASRSGAGGELFF
CDR3 DNA: TGTGCCAGCAGGTCAGGGGCTGGCGGGGAGCTGTTTTTT
clone size: once
V gene: TRBV11-1
D gene: -
J gene: TRBJ2-2

CDR3 protein: CASSVAGGTSGSGNTDTQYF
CDR3 DNA: TGTGCCAGCAGCGTAGCGGGCGGGACTAGCGGGTCTGGGAACACAGATACGCAGTATTTT
clone size: -
V gene: TRBV9
D gene: TRBD2
J gene: TRBJ2-3

CDR3 protein: CASSPTGTAVYGYTF
CDR3 DNA: TGTGCCAGCAGCCCAACCGGGACAGCGGTTTATGGCTACACCTTC
clone size: once
V gene: TRBV5-4
D gene: TRBD1
J gene: TRBJ1-2

CDR3 protein: CASSQAGGANVLTF
CDR3 DNA: TGTGCCAGCAGCCAAGCGGGTGGGGCCAACGTCCTGACTTTC
clone size: once
V gene: TRBV7-9
D gene: -
J gene: TRBJ2-6

CDR3 protein: CASSSLVRDTEAFF
CDR3 DNA: TGTGCCAGCAGTTCCCTAGTCAGGGACACTGAAGCTTTCTTT
clone size: once
V gene: TRBV27
D gene: -
J gene: TRBJ1-1

CDR3 protein: CASSLGGTVSEQFF
CDR3 DNA: TGCGCCAGCAGCTTGGGTGGCACCGTATCTGAGCAGTTCTTC
clone size: -
V gene: TRBV5-1
D gene: -
J gene: TRBJ2-1

CDR3 protein: CASSSGLFDSPLHF
CDR3 DNA: TGTGCCAGCAGCTCGGGTTTATTCGATTCACCCCTCCACTTT
clone size: -
V gene: TRBV5-6
D gene: -
J gene: TRBJ1-6

CDR3 protein: CASSIVGAVSYNEQFF
CDR3 DNA: TGTGCCAGTAGTATAGTAGGAGCGGTCTCCTACAATGAGCAGTTCTTC
clone size: -
V gene: TRBV19
D gene: -
J gene: TRBJ2-1

CDR3 protein: CASSWGTGLHTEAFF
CDR3 DNA: TGCGCCAGCAGTTGGGGGACAGGTCTTCACACTGAAGCTTTCTTT
clone size: once
V gene: TRBV5-1
D gene: TRBD1
J gene: TRBJ1-1

CDR3 protein: CAWSVLTTGNTGELFF
CDR3 DNA: TGTGCCTGGAGTGTCCTCACCACAGGGAACACCGGGGAGCTGTTTTTT
clone size: few
V gene: TRBV30
D gene: -
J gene: TRBJ2-2

CDR3 protein: CASSFGKNSPYNEQFF
CDR3 DNA: TGTGCCAGCAGCTTTGGAAAGAACAGCCCCTACAATGAGCAGTTCTTC
clone size: -
V gene: TRBV11-1
D gene: -
J gene: TRBJ2-1

CDR3 protein: CASSDSSRNAADTQYF
CDR3 DNA: TGTGCCAGCAGTGACTCGAGCCGAAACGCGGCGGATACGCAGTATTTT
clone size: -
V gene: TRBV6-4
D gene: -
J gene: TRBJ2-3

CDR3 protein: CASSSGTSEETQYF
CDR3 DNA: TGTGCCAGCAGCTCAGGGACTTCGGAAGAGACCCAGTACTTC
clone size: -
V gene: TRBV7-2
D gene: -
J gene: TRBJ2-5

CDR3 protein: CASSLSGQGTEAFF
CDR3 DNA: TGCGCCAGCAGCTTATCCGGACAGGGAACTGAAGCTTTCTTT
clone size: -
V gene: TRBV5-1
D gene: TRBD1
J gene: TRBJ1-1

CDR3 protein: CASSYQHNSGNNEQFF
CDR3 DNA: TGCGCCAGCAGCTACCAACACAATTCAGGCAACAATGAGCAGTTCTTC
clone size: once
V gene: TRBV5-1
D gene: -
J gene: TRBJ2-1

CDR3 protein: CSVEIQDSLAKNIQYF
CDR3 DNA: TGCAGCGTTGAAATACAGGACAGTCTAGCCAAAAACATTCAGTACTTC
clone size: few
V gene: TRBV29-1
D gene: -
J gene: TRBJ2-4

CDR3 protein: CASSNGEQFF
CDR3 DNA: TGTGCCAGCAGCAACGGTGAGCAGTTCTTC
clone size: -
V gene: TRBV5-4
D gene: -
J gene: TRBJ2-1

CDR3 protein: CASSVAVGGSGYTF
CDR3 DNA: TGTGCCAGCAGCGTAGCGGTGGGGGGGAGCGGCTACACCTTC
clone size: -
V gene: TRBV9
D gene: -
J gene: TRBJ1-2

CDR3 protein: CASSTSGVYYEQYF
CDR3 DNA: TGTGCCAGCAGTACGAGCGGGGTATACTACGAGCAGTACTTC
clone size: -
V gene: TRBV27
D gene: TRBD2
J gene: TRBJ2-7

CDR3 protein: CASSRLADYQETQYF
CDR3 DNA: TGTGCCAGCAGCCGCCTAGCGGACTACCAAGAGACCCAGTACTTC
clone size: -
V gene: TRBV7-2
D gene: TRBD2
J gene: TRBJ2-5

CDR3 protein: CASSQRDTSYEQYF
CDR3 DNA: TGCGCCAGCAGCCAACGGGACACCTCCTACGAGCAGTACTTC
clone size: -
V gene: TRBV4-1
D gene: -
J gene: TRBJ2-7

CDR3 protein: CASSLGREYGYTF
CDR3 DNA: TGCGCCAGCAGCTTGGGCAGGGAATATGGCTACACCTTC
clone size: once
V gene: TRBV5-1
D gene: -
J gene: TRBJ1-2

CDR3 protein: CASSLAIGTGGETQYF
CDR3 DNA: TGTGCCAGCAGCTTAGCGATAGGGACAGGGGGAGAGACCCAGTACTTC
clone size: -
V gene: TRBV7-8
D gene: TRBD1
J gene: TRBJ2-5

CDR3 protein: CASSEARGEQYF
CDR3 DNA: TGTGCCAGCAGTGAGGCGCGAGGCGAGCAGTACTTC
clone size: -
V gene: TRBV11-1
D gene: -
J gene: TRBJ2-7

CDR3 protein: CASSDGQGLTDTQYF
CDR3 DNA: TGCGCCAGCAGCGACGGACAGGGCCTGACAGATACGCAGTATTTT
clone size: -
V gene: TRBV5-1
D gene: TRBD1
J gene: TRBJ2-3

CDR3 protein: CASSLWGGVGDNEQFF
CDR3 DNA: TGTGCCAGCAGCCTATGGGGGGGAGTAGGTGACAATGAGCAGTTCTTC
clone size: -
V gene: TRBV7-2
D gene: TRBD2
J gene: TRBJ2-1

CDR3 protein: CASSGDRDSYEQYF
CDR3 DNA: TGTGCCAGCAGCGGGGACAGGGATTCCTACGAGCAGTACTTC
clone size: -
V gene: TRBV5-6
D gene: TRBD1
J gene: TRBJ2-7

CDR3 protein: CASSAQGDTEAFF
CDR3 DNA: TGTGCCAGCAGTGCACAGGGGGACACTGAAGCTTTCTTT
clone size: few
V gene: TRBV2
D gene: TRBD1
J gene: TRBJ1-1

CDR3 protein: CASRALERGDPYEQYF
CDR3 DNA: TGCGCCAGCAGGGCCCTGGAGCGGGGGGACCCCTACGAGCAGTACTTC
clone size: -
V gene: TRBV10-2
D gene: TRBD2
J gene: TRBJ2-7

CDR3 protein: CASSRTTGFVSPLHF
CDR3 DNA: TGCGCCAGCAGCCGTACGACAGGATTCGTTTCACCCCTCCACTTT
clone size: -
V gene: TRBV5-1
D gene: -
J gene: TRBJ1-6

CDR3 protein: CASSPTRLRANYYEQYF
CDR3 DNA: TGTGCCAGCAGTCCTACGCGATTGAGGGCCAATTACTACGAGCAGTACTTC
clone size: -
V gene: TRBV27
D gene: -
J gene: TRBJ2-7

CDR3 protein: CSVDQGPNEQFF
CDR3 DNA: TGCAGCGTTGATCAGGGGCCCAATGAGCAGTTCTTC
clone size: few
V gene: TRBV29-1
D gene: -
J gene: TRBJ2-1

CDR3 protein: CASSLGGLAGGKNIQYF
CDR3 DNA: TGTGCCAGCAGCTTAGGGGGACTAGCGGGAGGAAAAAACATTCAGTACTTC
clone size: -
V gene: TRBV7-2
D gene: TRBD2
J gene: TRBJ2-4

CDR3 protein: CASSQDAGEQFF
CDR3 DNA: TGTGCCAGCAGCCAAGACGCGGGTGAGCAGTTCTTC
clone size: few
V gene: TRBV4-2
D gene: -
J gene: TRBJ2-1

CDR3 protein: CASSYEGGTYNEQFF
CDR3 DNA: TGTGCCAGCAGTTACGAGGGGGGGACCTACAATGAGCAGTTCTTC
clone size: -
V gene: TRBV6-5
D gene: -
J gene: TRBJ2-1

CDR3 protein: CASSQDERTGF
CDR3 DNA: TGTGCCAGCAGCCAAGATGAAAGGACAGGGTTT
clone size: few
V gene: TRBV4-2
D gene: TRBD1
J gene: TRBJ1-1

CDR3 protein: CASSLMSSKNEQFF
CDR3 DNA: TGTGCCAGCAGCTTAATGTCTAGTAAAAATGAGCAGTTCTTC
clone size: -
V gene: TRBV7-3
D gene: -
J gene: TRBJ2-1